Listed here are 23 T cell receptor beta chains from one sample, sequenced in a study of T cell responses to AZD1222 COVID-19 vaccine. The table came from immunoSEQ multiplex PCR; TCRdb's copy has only in-frame clones and leaves some out. The sample has 82,000 or so clones; 90% are singletons. This sample comprised peripheral blood, obtained on day 0 of AZD1222 vaccination. The receptor source for this set is an adult in good health.

CDR3 amino acids: CASTLRGTRGETQYF. CDR3 in DNA: TGTGCCAGCACCCTACGCGGCACCCGGGGAGAGACCCAGTACTTC. V is TRBV3-1 (or the pseudogene TRBV3-2) and J is TRBJ2-5; possible D gene TRBD2, 5 bases. The CDR3 consists of 15 residues. Germline loops: CDR1 LGHDT, CDR2 YNNKEL (reference sequence). V lost 7 bases and J lost 4, with 19 bases in between.

The V call is TRBV11-2, the J call TRBJ1-1; possibly TRBD1 for D (5 bases). Trimming stripped 0 bases from V and 4 bases from J, with 9 bases between. This CDR3 has 14 residues. The germline CDR1 and CDR2 sequences are SGHAT and FQNNGV. The CDR3 region has the DNA TGTGCCAGCAGCTTAGAGACGGGGCGCACTGAAGCTTTCTTT. Translating gives CASSLETGRTEAFF.

The chain employs TRBV11-2 and TRBJ2-1; D is undetermined. CDR1 is SGHAT, CDR2 FQNNGV, per germline. V lost 4 bases and J 0 bases, leaving 22 bases between the germline ends. The CDR3 has 19 residues. The CDR3 region has the DNA TGTGCCAGCAGCTGGCCCACTCCAGAACAGCCTAGCTCCTACAATGAGCAGTTCTTC. It translates to CASSWPTPEQPSSYNEQFF.

The J gene is TRBJ2-6, the V gene TRBV14; D perhaps matches TRBD1 (6 bases). The germline V and J ends were trimmed by 3 bases and 0 bases, with 12 bases remaining between them. Germline V lookup: CDR1 SGHDN, CDR2 FVKESK. The CDR3 is 17 residues long. DNA of the CDR3: TGTGCCAGCAGCCAGAGGGGGTCCATCTCTGGGGCCAACGTCCTGACTTTC. Translation: CASSQRGSISGANVLTF.

In its sample, this clone was seen once. The rearrangement joins TRBV5-1 to TRBJ1-2, with 8 nucleotides matching TRBD1. CDR1 and CDR2 (germline): SGHRS, YFSETQ. V shed 0 bases, J shed 5 bases, and the junction held 9 bases outside the gene matches. This CDR3 region has 16 residues. The CDR3 loop reads CASSLAAGQGNYGYTF. The CDR3 region has the DNA TGCGCCAGCAGCTTGGCCGCTGGACAGGGCAATTATGGCTACACCTTC.

V is TRBV28 and J is TRBJ2-4, with 9 bases identical to TRBD2. The V gene end was trimmed by 3 bases and the J gene end by 5 bases; junction bases not matched to a gene: 2. This CDR3 contains 14 residues. The V gene's germline CDR1 is MDHEN and CDR2 SYDVKM. CDR3 nucleotides: TGTGCCAGCAGTTTGGCGGGGGGGGAAAACATTCAGTACTTC. Translated: CASSLAGGENIQYF.

The chain has TRBV28 and TRBJ2-4, with D possibly TRBD2 on 6 matching bases. The V and J ends lost 5 bases and 7 bases respectively, with 18 bases between them. Germline V lookup: CDR1 MDHEN, CDR2 SYDVKM. CDR3 length: 15 residues. The chain's CDR3 is CASSPPGGVLNIQYF. The CDR3 coding sequence is TGTGCCAGCAGTCCCCCCGGAGGGGTTTTGAACATTCAGTACTTC.

J is TRBJ2-3 and V is TRBV4-1, with 12 bases fitting TRBD2. V was clipped by 0 bases and J by 4 bases; unmatched bases: 8. The CDR3 has 18 amino acids. Germline CDR1 MGHRA, CDR2 YSYEKL. CDR3 bases: TGCGCCAGCAGCCAAGATTCACTACTAGCGGGGGGATCAGATACGCAGTATTTT. It specifies CASSQDSLLAGGSDTQYF.

This sequence joins TRBV3-1 (or the pseudogene TRBV3-2) and TRBJ2-1, with D perhaps matching TRBD1 or TRBD2 (6 bases each). The V gene's germline CDR1 is LGHDT and CDR2 YNNKEL (reference sequence). The CDR3 consists of 14 residues. Trimming left V 1 base short and J 6 bases short, with 10 bases between. CDR3 residues: CASSQVSGANEQFF. For the CDR3, the DNA is TGTGCCAGCAGCCAAGTATCGGGGGCCAATGAGCAGTTCTTC.

The chain is built from TRBV28 and TRBJ1-5; D not certain. V shed 7 bases and J shed 0 bases, with 10 bases lying between them. Germline CDR1 and CDR2: MDHEN and SYDVKM. The length of the CDR3 is 14 residues. The CDR3 bases are TGTGCCAGCACAGGCAGGCATAGCAATCAGCCCCAGCATTTT. The encoded protein is CASTGRHSNQPQHF.

The chain employs TRBV19 and TRBJ1-5; possibly TRBD1 for D (5 bases). V was pared by 5 bases and J by 3 bases, with 11 bases between. The CDR3 contains 14 residues. Germline V CDR1 and CDR2: LNHDA, SQIVND (reference sequence). The CDR3 DNA sequence: TGTGCCAGTAGTGCTCAGGGTTCCAATCAGCCCCAGCATTTT. This encodes CASSAQGSNQPQHF.

The chain carries TRBV6-6 and TRBJ1-6, with D unresolved. The CDR3 loop spans 15 amino acids. Trimming pared 0 bases from V and 8 bases from J, leaving 11 bases between. The V gene's germline CDR1 is MNHNY and CDR2 SVGAGI (reference sequence). CDR3 region: CASSYSGELHSPLHF. Written as DNA, the CDR3 is TGTGCCAGCAGTTACTCTGGGGAACTGCATTCACCCCTCCACTTT.

This clone was observed once. V and J are TRBV5-1 and TRBJ1-4; a weak D match, TRBD1 (6 bases). The CDR3 consists of 16 residues. Germline V CDR1 and CDR2: SGHRS, YFSETQ. Trimming removed 0 bases from V and 7 bases from J, with 16 bases in between. The CDR3, as DNA: TGCGCCAGCAGCTTGGACGGTTGGGGGCGGGGTGAAAAACTGTTTTTT. Its translation is CASSLDGWGRGEKLFF.

The CDR3 DNA is TGTGCCAGCAGCCCCGCGGGACGGAGGAACACTGAAGCTTTCTTT. Encoded protein: CASSPAGRRNTEAFF. This chain joins TRBV11-2 and TRBJ1-1; a possible D gene is TRBD1 (5 bases). The CDR3 runs to 15 residues. Germline V gene data show CDR1 as SGHAT and CDR2 as FQNNGV. With 5 bases removed from V and 1 base from J, the gap between germline ends came to 14 bases.

The J gene is TRBJ1-1, the V gene TRBV28; tentatively, D is TRBD1 (5 bases). The CDR3 has 14 amino acids. Germline CDR1 MDHEN, CDR2 SYDVKM. Trimming removed 3 bases from V and 4 bases from J, with 12 bases in between. The CDR3 spells CASSLGSRATEAFF. As DNA, the CDR3 is TGTGCCAGCAGTTTGGGAAGCAGGGCCACTGAAGCTTTCTTT.

The chain joins TRBV9 to TRBJ1-2; TRBD1 might be the D (5 bases). The CDR3 loop spans 14 amino acids. V was trimmed by 3 bases and J by 7 bases, leaving 16 bases between them. CDR1 is SGDLS and CDR2 is YYNGEE in the germline V gene. In nucleotides, the CDR3 is TGTGCCAGCAGCGGTTCTCAGGGACTAACTGGCTACACCTTC. Residues: CASSGSQGLTGYTF.

The chain recombines TRBV11-2 with TRBJ2-5; 12 nucleotides align to TRBD2. CDR1 SGHAT and CDR2 FQNNGV come from the germline V gene. This CDR3 is 17 amino acids long. V lost 1 base and J lost 4; bases outside the gene matches: 7. Here the CDR3 reads CASSLGWASGGAETQYF. As DNA, the CDR3 is TGTGCCAGCAGCTTAGGGTGGGCTAGCGGGGGGGCAGAGACCCAGTACTTC.

This rearrangement joins TRBV5-6 to TRBJ1-1; D remains unclear. The CDR3 spans 15 residues. Trimming pared 1 base from V and 1 base from J, leaving 11 bases between. From germline, CDR1 is SGHDT and CDR2 YYEEEE. Here the CDR3 reads CASSLNRATNTEAFF. The CDR3 DNA reads as TGTGCCAGCAGCTTGAATAGGGCGACGAACACTGAAGCTTTCTTT.

A word on this clone: One junction end does not reproduce the germline sequence, and a read error may be involved. This chain joins TRBV7-3 and TRBJ2-5; D possibly uses TRBD1 or TRBD2 (5 bases each). The CDR3 runs 16 residues. Germline CDR1 SGHTA, CDR2 FQGTGA. The CDR3, as DNA: TGTGCCTGCAGCCCCCGGACTGGGGGTCCGCGGGAGACCCAGTACTTC. This translates into CACSPRTGGPRETQYF. Full variable domain (rest looked up from reference TRBV7-3 and TRBJ2-5): GAGVSQTPSNKVTEKGKYVELRCDPISGHTALYWYRQSLGQGPEFLIYFQGTGAADDSGLPNDRFFAVRPEGSVSTLKIQRTERGDSAVYLCACSPRTGGPRETQYFGPGTRLLVL.

This chain links TRBV3-1 (or the pseudogene TRBV3-2) with TRBJ1-1; weak D call: TRBD1 (5 bases). CDR3 length: 13 amino acids. The germline CDR1 and CDR2 sequences are LGHDT and YNNKEL (reference sequence). Trimming took off 3 bases at V and 12 bases at J, with 17 bases between the two ends. The CDR3 DNA sequence: TGTGCCAGCAGCCAGGTCACAGGTCGGGTGCCTTTCTTT. It codes for CASSQVTGRVPFF.

The chain combines TRBV28 with TRBJ2-1, with TRBD2 matching 8 bases. CDR1 and CDR2 from the germline V gene are MDHEN and SYDVKM. The CDR3 is 16 amino acids. V lost 2 bases, J lost 0 bases, and 3 bases stayed unmatched. The CDR3 is CASSLTGGASYNEQFF. In nucleotides, the CDR3 is TGTGCCAGCAGTTTAACGGGGGGGGCCTCCTACAATGAGCAGTTCTTC.

The chain employs TRBV6-5 and TRBJ2-1; D possibly corresponds to TRBD2 (6 bases). The ends were cut back, 6 bases at V and 4 bases at J, with 13 bases in the middle. CDR1 MNHEY and CDR2 SVGAGI come from the germline V gene. This CDR3 contains 14 residues. This CDR3 reads CASRPGLGYNEQFF. The CDR3 bases are TGTGCCAGCAGGCCGGGACTGGGGTACAATGAGCAGTTCTTC.

The chain carries TRBV4-3 and TRBJ2-1; 7 positions agree with TRBD1. The CDR3 has 16 residues. Per germline, CDR1 LGHNA and CDR2 YSLEER. The V and J ends lost 0 bases and 7 bases, in that order; junction bases with no gene match: 9. The CDR3 coding sequence is TGCGCCAGCAGCCAAGATAATGGGGACAGTGTGAATGAGCAGTTCTTC. It translates to CASSQDNGDSVNEQFF.